Listed below are T cell receptor beta chains from one sample, sequenced in a study of T cell clones after liver transplantation. Produced via immunoSEQ multiplex PCR; TCRdb's table is partial and in-frame only. This sample carries tens of thousands of clones, roughly 85% of them seen once, and the ten largest clones take about 2.5%. Sample: CD4+ T cells from blood, taken at the 22-month timepoint. These receptors were collected from a human patient who received a liver transplant. The graft donor may account for some of the T cells. Each CDR3 is given with its conserved first and last residue. The D gene is left open where the match is weak. Some rows mark clone size as missing; the rest say once, few, many or name a class of expanded clone.

>-|-|TRBJ2-3|TRBV6-1
TGTGCCAGCAGTGATGGCGGGGGCACAGATACGCAGTATTTT
CASSDGGGTDTQYF
>-|-|TRBJ2-3|TRBV28
TGTGCCAGCAGTTTATCCCCGGGAGTAGGAGATACGCAGTATTTT
CASSLSPGVGDTQYF
>-|-|TRBJ1-2|TRBV14
TGTGCCAGCAGCCAAGGACTCCGGTATGGCTACACCTTC
CASSQGLRYGYTF
>-|-|TRBJ1-2|TRBV4-1
TGCGCCAGCAGCTCGCGTATGGGAGCCTTTCTTGGCTACACCTTC
CASSSRMGAFLGYTF
>TRBD1|-|TRBJ2-5|TRBV25-1
TGTGCCAGCAGTGCACAGGGGGTGACCCAGTACTTC
CASSAQGVTQYF
>-|-|TRBJ1-2|TRBV7-7
TGTGCCAGCAGCTTGCCCAGGAAGGACAAGATTTATGGCTACACCTTC
CASSLPRKDKIYGYTF
>-|few|TRBJ1-2|TRBV7-8
TGTGCCAGCAGCTTAGTCGCCCGGGGAGGCTACACCTTC
CASSLVARGGYTF
>-|-|TRBJ2-3|TRBV6-1
TGTGCCAGCAGTCCCGCGGGGTATGAGGATACGCAGTATTTT
CASSPAGYEDTQYF
>TRBD2|-|TRBJ2-1|TRBV19
TGTGCCAGTACTCAGGAAGCTAGCGGTGGCAATGAGCAGTTCTTC
CASTQEASGGNEQFF
>TRBD1|-|TRBJ2-5|TRBV2
TGTGCCAGCAGTGAAAGCAGGGGGGAGACCCAGTACTTC
CASSESRGETQYF
>-|-|TRBJ2-5|TRBV19
TGTGCCAGTAGACATCAAGATTCACGGACCCAGTACTTC
CASRHQDSRTQYF
>TRBD1|-|TRBJ2-7|TRBV5-1
TGCGCCAGCAGCAACACAGGGGGGTACGAGCAGTACTTC
CASSNTGGYEQYF
>TRBD1|-|TRBJ2-7|TRBV29-1
TGCAGCGTTGAAGGGACAGGGGATGAGCAGTACTTC
CSVEGTGDEQYF
>-|-|TRBJ2-3|TRBV5-3
TGTGCCAGAAGCTCGAAGGGGACTTTCACAGATACGCAGTATTTT
CARSSKGTFTDTQYF
>TRBD1|-|TRBJ1-1|TRBV6-5
TGTGCCAGCAGATCAGGGGGCGCGGGCACTGAAGCTTTCTTT
CASRSGGAGTEAFF
>-|-|TRBJ1-6|TRBV6-5
TGTGCCAGCCGAGAGTGGGAGGTTGAATCACCCCTCCACTTT
CASREWEVESPLHF
>TRBD1|once|TRBJ2-2|TRBV7-2
TGTGCCAGCAGCGCGGACAGGGTGGACACCGGGGAGCTGTTTTTT
CASSADRVDTGELFF
>TRBD2|-|TRBJ2-1|TRBV27
TGTGCCAGCAGTTTCAATGGGCTAGCGGGAGGTGTTAACAATGAGCAGTTCTTC
CASSFNGLAGGVNNEQFF
>TRBD1|-|TRBJ1-5|TRBV7-2
TGTGCCAGCAACATACAGGGGGCTGGGCAGCCCCAGCATTTT
CASNIQGAGQPQHF
>TRBD2|-|TRBJ2-2|TRBV19
TGTGCCAGTACCCCTGCGGCGAGCGGGGGAACTGGCGGGGAGCTGTTTTTT
CASTPAASGGTGGELFF
>TRBD1|-|TRBJ1-5|TRBV10-3
TGTGCCATCAGTGATGGGGACAGGGTGCAGCCCCAGCATTTT
CAISDGDRVQPQHF
>-|-|TRBJ2-3|TRBV4-1
TGCGCCAGCAGCCCAACAGCTAGCACAGATACGCAGTATTTT
CASSPTASTDTQYF
>TRBD1|-|TRBJ2-7|TRBV18
TGTGCCAGCTCACCAACGACAGGGGGTTCCTACGAGCAGTACTTC
CASSPTTGGSYEQYF
>TRBD2|-|TRBJ2-1|TRBV28
TGTGCCAGCAGTCGAATGACTAGCGGGAAGCTTGAGCAGTTCTTC
CASSRMTSGKLEQFF
>-|-|TRBJ1-5|TRBV7-2
TGTGCCAGCAGCTTACGAGGTTCACAGCCCCAGCATTTT
CASSLRGSQPQHF
>TRBD1|-|TRBJ1-2|TRBV6-6
TGTGCCAGCAGCCCCGGGACAGGGAACTATGGCTACACCTTC
CASSPGTGNYGYTF
>TRBD1|-|TRBJ2-7|TRBV7-9
TGTGCCAGCAGCTCACGACAGGGGGACGAGCAGTACTTC
CASSSRQGDEQYF
>-|-|TRBJ2-5|TRBV19
TGTGCCAGCCGCCCGTCCGGCACCCAAGAGACCCAGTACTTC
CASRPSGTQETQYF
>-|-|TRBJ1-4|TRBV5-6
TGTGCCAGCAGCTTGGCCCTCGGGCAGGGCAGTGGAGAAAAACTGTTTTTT
CASSLALGQGSGEKLFF
>TRBD2|-|TRBJ2-1|TRBV28
TGTGCCAGCAGTTTAAGGGGACTAGCGGGAGGAAATGAGCAGTTCTTC
CASSLRGLAGGNEQFF
>TRBD1|-|TRBJ1-4|TRBV11-2
TGTGCCAGCAGCTCCTGGGACAGCGGTTCTGAAAAACTGTTTTTT
CASSSWDSGSEKLFF
>-|-|TRBJ2-5|TRBV27
TGTGCCACCAAACTAGGAGCGTCTTACCAAGAGACCCAGTACTTC
CATKLGASYQETQYF
>TRBD1|-|TRBJ2-7|TRBV27
TGTGCCAGCAGTTCCGGGACAGGGGGCGAGCAGTACTTC
CASSSGTGGEQYF
>-|-|TRBJ2-2|TRBV21-1
TGTGCCAGCAGCGTTTGGGGCAGGGGGCTTGGCGGGGAGCTGTTTTTT
CASSVWGRGLGGELFF
>TRBD1|-|TRBJ2-7|TRBV2
TGTGCCAGCAGCCCGGACAGGGGGGCCTACGAGCAGTACTTC
CASSPDRGAYEQYF
>-|-|TRBJ2-4|TRBV18
TGTGCCAGCTCACCATACAAGGACCAAAACATTCAGTACTTC
CASSPYKDQNIQYF
>TRBD2|-|TRBJ2-7|TRBV10-1
TGCGCCAGCAGTGAGAAATTTGGTAGCGGGAGGATGGCCTACGAGCAGTACTTC
CASSEKFGSGRMAYEQYF
>-|-|TRBJ1-3|TRBV9
TGTGCCAGCAGCGACACAGGGAACTCCCCTTCTGGAAACACCATATATTTT
CASSDTGNSPSGNTIYF
>-|-|TRBJ2-5|TRBV29-1
TGCAGCGCCGCGCGGGCAGAAGAGACCCAGTACTTC
CSAARAEETQYF
>-|-|TRBJ1-5|TRBV5-5
TGTGCCAGCAGCTCGGAGATATATAGCAATCAGCCCCAGCATTTT
CASSSEIYSNQPQHF
>-|-|TRBJ2-3|TRBV4-3
TGCGCCAGCAGCCAAGGCCCCGGGGCGTATACGCAGTATTTT
CASSQGPGAYTQYF
>-|-|TRBJ2-3|TRBV6-4
TGTGCCAGCAGTGCGAAGGGAGATACGCAGTATTTT
CASSAKGDTQYF
>-|-|TRBJ1-1|TRBV6-5
TGTGCCAGCAGAAGATCGGAGGTTTCTGAAGCTTTCTTT
CASRRSEVSEAFF
>-|-|TRBJ2-2|TRBV7-9
TGTGCCAGCAGCCCTGACGGATACACCGGGGAGCTGTTTTTT
CASSPDGYTGELFF
>-|-|TRBJ2-7|TRBV7-2
TGTGCCAGCAGCCCTAGGACTACCAGTGGCGAGCAGTACTTC
CASSPRTTSGEQYF
>-|-|TRBJ2-3|TRBV4-1
TGCGCCAGCAGCCAAGACGGCAGGTCGGATAGAGATACGCAGTATTTT
CASSQDGRSDRDTQYF
>-|-|TRBJ1-2|TRBV7-9
TGTGCCAGCAGCTTAAACTATGGCTACACCTTC
CASSLNYGYTF
>-|-|TRBJ1-5|TRBV7-9
TGTGCCAGTAGCATGGAAGCTCAGCCCCAGCATTTT
CASSMEAQPQHF